Detailed here is one T cell receptor beta chain. The sample originates from a study of blood T cell repertoires in COVID-19. CDR1 is SGDLS, CDR2 YYNGEE, per germline. V shed 6 bases and J shed 1 base, with 16 bases lying between them. This CDR3 spans 15 amino acids. Per the original methods: Counts of nucleated cells, estimated from reference gene primer amplification, were obtained. Measured with immunoSEQ multiplex PCR; TCRdb has only the in-frame clones, and not every one. V, J and clone size derive from that table, while D and trimming were established from the DNA sequence. The sample holds about 83,000 clones, 86% seen once.

The sequencing sample was made of peripheral blood. The V gene is TRBV9, the J gene TRBJ1-2; a possible D gene is TRBD1 (5 bases). This clonotype was obtained from a woman over 75 in a cohort sampled during active or convalescent COVID-19. The CDR3 reads CASTLDTGGNYGYTF. The CDR3 coding sequence is TGTGCCAGCACTCTAGATACGGGGGGTAACTATGGCTACACCTTC.